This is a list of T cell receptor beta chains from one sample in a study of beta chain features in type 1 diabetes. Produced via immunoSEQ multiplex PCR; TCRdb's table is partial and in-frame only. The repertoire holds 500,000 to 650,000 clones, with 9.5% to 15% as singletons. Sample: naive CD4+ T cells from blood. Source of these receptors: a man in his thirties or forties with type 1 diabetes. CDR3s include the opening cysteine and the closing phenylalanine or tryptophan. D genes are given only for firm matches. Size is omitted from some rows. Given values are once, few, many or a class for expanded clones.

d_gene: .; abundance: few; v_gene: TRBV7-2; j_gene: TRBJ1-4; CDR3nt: TGTGCCAGCAGTTCCACCGATGAAAAACTGTTTTTT; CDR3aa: CASSSTDEKLFF
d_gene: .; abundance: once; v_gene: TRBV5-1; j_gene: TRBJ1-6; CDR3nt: TGCGCCAGCAGCTTGGAGGGTCCGGCGGATTCACCCCTCCACTTT; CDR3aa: CASSLEGPADSPLHF
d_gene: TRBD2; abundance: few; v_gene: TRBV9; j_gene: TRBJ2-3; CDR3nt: TGTGCCAGCAGCGAACTAGCGGGGGGGCCGGATACGCAGTATTTT; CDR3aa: CASSELAGGPDTQYF
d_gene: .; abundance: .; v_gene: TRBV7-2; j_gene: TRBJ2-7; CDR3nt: TGTGCCAGCAGCTTGCGACAGTCCTCCTACGAGCAGTACTTC; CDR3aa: CASSLRQSSYEQYF
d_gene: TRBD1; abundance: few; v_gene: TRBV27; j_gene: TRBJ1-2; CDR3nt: TGTGCCAGCAGTACACAGGGGGCTATCCATGGCTACACCTTC; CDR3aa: CASSTQGAIHGYTF
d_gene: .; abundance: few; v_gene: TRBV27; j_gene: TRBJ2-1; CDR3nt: TGTGCCATAAAAGTTGGGGTTACCTACAATGAGCAGTTCTTC; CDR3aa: CAIKVGVTYNEQFF
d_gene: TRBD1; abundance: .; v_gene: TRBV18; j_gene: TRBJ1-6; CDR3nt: TGTGCCAGCTCACCGACAGGGTTCGGTTCACCCCTCCACTTT; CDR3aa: CASSPTGFGSPLHF
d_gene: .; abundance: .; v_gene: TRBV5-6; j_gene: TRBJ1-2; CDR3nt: TGTGCCAGCAGCCCGGGACTGGGCTATGGCTACACCTTC; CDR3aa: CASSPGLGYGYTF
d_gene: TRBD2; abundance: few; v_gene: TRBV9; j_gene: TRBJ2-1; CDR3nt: TGTGCCAGCAGCGTAGTTTCTAGCGGGGGGTACAATGAGCAGTTCTTC; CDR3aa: CASSVVSSGGYNEQFF
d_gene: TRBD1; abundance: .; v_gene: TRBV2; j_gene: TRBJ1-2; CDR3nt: TGTGCCAGCAGGCAGGGGGCGGACTATGGCTACACCTTC; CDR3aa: CASRQGADYGYTF
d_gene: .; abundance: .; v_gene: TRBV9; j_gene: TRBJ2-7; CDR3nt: TGTGCCAGCAGCGCTGGGGACACTCAGTCCTACGAGCAGTACTTC; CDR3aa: CASSAGDTQSYEQYF
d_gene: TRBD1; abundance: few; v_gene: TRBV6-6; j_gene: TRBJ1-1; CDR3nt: TGTGCCAGCAGTGTGACAGGGAAAAAAGCTGAAGCTTTCTTT; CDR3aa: CASSVTGKKAEAFF
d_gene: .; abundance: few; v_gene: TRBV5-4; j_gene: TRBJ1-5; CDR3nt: TGTGCCAGCAGCAAAGCGGGCGGTCAGCCCCAGCATTTT; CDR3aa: CASSKAGGQPQHF
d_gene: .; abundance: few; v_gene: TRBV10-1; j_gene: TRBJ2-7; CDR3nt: TGCGCCAGCAGTGGGGCTACTAACGAGCAGTACTTC; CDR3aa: CASSGATNEQYF
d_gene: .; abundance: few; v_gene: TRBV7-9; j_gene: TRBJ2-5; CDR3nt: TGTGCCAGCAGCAACAGCGGGGAGACCCAGTACTTC; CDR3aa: CASSNSGETQYF
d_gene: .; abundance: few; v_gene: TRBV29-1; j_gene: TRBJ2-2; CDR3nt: TGCAGCGTTGTTCAGGGAACAATAACCGGGGAGCTGTTTTTT; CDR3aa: CSVVQGTITGELFF
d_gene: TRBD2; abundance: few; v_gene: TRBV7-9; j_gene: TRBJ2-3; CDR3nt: TGTGCCAGCAGCATTGGGACTAGTGAGCGCACAGATACGCAGTATTTT; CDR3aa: CASSIGTSERTDTQYF
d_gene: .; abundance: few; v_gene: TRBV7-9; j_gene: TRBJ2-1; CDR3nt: TGTGCCGCAGGGAGGGGGAACAATGAGCAGTTCTTC; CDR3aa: CAAGRGNNEQFF
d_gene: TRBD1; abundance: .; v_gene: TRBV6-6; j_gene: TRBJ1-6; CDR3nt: TGTGCCAGCAGTTGGGACAGTGGAAATTCACCCCTCCACTTT; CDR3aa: CASSWDSGNSPLHF
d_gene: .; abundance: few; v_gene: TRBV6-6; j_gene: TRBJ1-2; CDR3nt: TGTGCCAGCAGTTACGGGGCGGCCTTTAACTATGGCTACACCTTC; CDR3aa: CASSYGAAFNYGYTF
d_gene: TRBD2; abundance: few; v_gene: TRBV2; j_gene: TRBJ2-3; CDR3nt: TGTGCCAGCAGCGACGGGCTAGCGGGCGTTACAGATACGCAGTATTTT; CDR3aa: CASSDGLAGVTDTQYF
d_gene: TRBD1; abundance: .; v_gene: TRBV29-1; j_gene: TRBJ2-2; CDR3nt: TGCAGCGTGAGACAGGGGCCCACCACCGGGGAGCTGTTTTTT; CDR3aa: CSVRQGPTTGELFF
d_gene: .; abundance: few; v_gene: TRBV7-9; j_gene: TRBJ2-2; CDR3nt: TGTGCCAGTTTTGGTAGGGCCGTCACCGGGGAGCTGTTTTTT; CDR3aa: CASFGRAVTGELFF
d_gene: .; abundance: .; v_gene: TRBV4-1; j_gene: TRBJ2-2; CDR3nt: TGCGCCAGCAGCCAAGATCGAGGGGTATCGAACACCGGGGAGCTGTTTTTT; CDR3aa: CASSQDRGVSNTGELFF
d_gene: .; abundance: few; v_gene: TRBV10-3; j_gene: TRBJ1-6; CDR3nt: TGTGCCATCAGTCGGACAGACGATTCACCCCTCCACTTT; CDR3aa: CAISRTDDSPLHF
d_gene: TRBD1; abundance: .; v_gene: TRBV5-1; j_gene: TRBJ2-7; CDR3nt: TGCGCCAGCAGCTTCGACAGGGGTATCGACGAGCAGTACTTC; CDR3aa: CASSFDRGIDEQYF
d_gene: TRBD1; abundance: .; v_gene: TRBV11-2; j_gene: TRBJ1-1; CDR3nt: TGTGCCAGCAGCTACCGAACCGGGACAGGGAGTGAAGCTTTCTTT; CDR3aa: CASSYRTGTGSEAFF
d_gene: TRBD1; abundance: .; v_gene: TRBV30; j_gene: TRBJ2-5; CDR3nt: TGTGCCTGGAGTGCCGACAGGGTGGAGACCCAGTACTTC; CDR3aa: CAWSADRVETQYF
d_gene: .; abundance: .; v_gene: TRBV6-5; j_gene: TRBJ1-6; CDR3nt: TGTGCCAGCATGGGGACGCGCAATTCACCCCTCCACTTT; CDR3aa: CASMGTRNSPLHF
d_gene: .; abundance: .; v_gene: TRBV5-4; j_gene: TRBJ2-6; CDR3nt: TGTGCCAGCAGTCCCCAGGGCTCTGGGGCCAACGTCCTGACTTTC; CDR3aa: CASSPQGSGANVLTF
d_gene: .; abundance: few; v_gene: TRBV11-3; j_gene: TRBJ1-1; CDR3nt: TGTGCCAGCAGCTTTACAGGTATGAACACTGAAGCTTTCTTT; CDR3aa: CASSFTGMNTEAFF
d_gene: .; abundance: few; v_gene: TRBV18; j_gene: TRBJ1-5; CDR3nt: TGTGCCAGCTCACCGGACAGCAATCAGCCCCAGCATTTT; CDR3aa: CASSPDSNQPQHF
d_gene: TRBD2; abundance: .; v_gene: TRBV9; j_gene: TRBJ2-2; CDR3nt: TGTGCCAGCAGCGTAGCGTTGGGGAGTAGCGGGGGGGTCCCCGGGGAGCTGTTTTTT; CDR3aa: CASSVALGSSGGVPGELFF
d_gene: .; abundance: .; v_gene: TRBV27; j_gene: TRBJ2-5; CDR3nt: TGTGCCAGCAAGTATTTGGGCAGCGGAGAGACCCAGTACTTC; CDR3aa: CASKYLGSGETQYF
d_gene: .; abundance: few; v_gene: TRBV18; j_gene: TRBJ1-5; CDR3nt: TGTGCCAGCTCACCCTACAGGGCCGATCAGCCCCAGCATTTT; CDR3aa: CASSPYRADQPQHF
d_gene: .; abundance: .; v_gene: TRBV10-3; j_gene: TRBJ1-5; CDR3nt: TGTGCCATCAGTGAGGAACAGGGATTTGCCCAGCCCCAGCATTTT; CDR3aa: CAISEEQGFAQPQHF
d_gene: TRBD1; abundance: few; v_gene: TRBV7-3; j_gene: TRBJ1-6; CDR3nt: TGTGCCAGCAGCCCCGGGACAGGGGGTCAACCCCTCCACTTT; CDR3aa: CASSPGTGGQPLHF
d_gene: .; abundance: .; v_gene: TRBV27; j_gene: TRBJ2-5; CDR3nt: TGTGCCAGCAGTTTGGTTGGTGCGGAGACCCAGTACTTC; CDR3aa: CASSLVGAETQYF
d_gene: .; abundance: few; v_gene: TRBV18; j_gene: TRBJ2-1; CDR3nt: TGTGCCAGCTCACCAACAGGGTTACTTCGCGATGAGCAGTTCTTC; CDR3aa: CASSPTGLLRDEQFF
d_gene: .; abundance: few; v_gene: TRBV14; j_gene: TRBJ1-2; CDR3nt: TGTGCCAGCAGCCCCAGGATTTACGGGGGCTACACCTTC; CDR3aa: CASSPRIYGGYTF
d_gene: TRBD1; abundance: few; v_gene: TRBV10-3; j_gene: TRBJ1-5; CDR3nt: TGTGCCATCAGACAGGGGGAGGGCGGCAATCAGCCCCAGCATTTT; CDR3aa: CAIRQGEGGNQPQHF
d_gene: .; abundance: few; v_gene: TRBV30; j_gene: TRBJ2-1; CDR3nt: TGTGCCTGGAGTGTAGGTCAGGGGTCCTACAATGAGCAGTTCTTC; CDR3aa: CAWSVGQGSYNEQFF
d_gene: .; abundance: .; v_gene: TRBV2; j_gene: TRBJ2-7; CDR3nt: TGTGCCAGCAGCCCGGGATTCCTTTCCTACGAGCAATACTTC; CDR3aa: CASSPGFLSYEQYF
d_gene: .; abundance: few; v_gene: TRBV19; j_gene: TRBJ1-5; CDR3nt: TGTGCCAGTAGTCTCTCGGATCAGCCCCAGCATTTT; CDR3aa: CASSLSDQPQHF
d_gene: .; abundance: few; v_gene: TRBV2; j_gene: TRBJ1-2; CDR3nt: TGTGCCGGAGCTAGGAGGGAACGTGAGGGCTACACCTTC; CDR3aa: CAGARREREGYTF
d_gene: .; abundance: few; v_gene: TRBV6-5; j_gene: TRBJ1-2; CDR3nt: TGTGCCAGCAGTCCAGACAGTTTCTATGGCTACACCTTC; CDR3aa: CASSPDSFYGYTF
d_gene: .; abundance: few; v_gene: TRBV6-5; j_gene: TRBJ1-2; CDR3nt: TGTGCCAGCAGTTACTCGCACAGTTCAACCTATGGCTACACCTTC; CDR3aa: CASSYSHSSTYGYTF